Below are 2 T cell receptor beta chains sequenced from a single sample in a study of T cell changes during pregnancy in multiple sclerosis. Measured with immunoSEQ multiplex PCR; TCRdb has only the in-frame clones, and not every one. The sample records about 89,000 clones, 90% to 95% being singletons. Specimen: peripheral blood, collected in the third trimester of pregnancy. Receptors originate from a female donor with multiple sclerosis, enrolled in a pregnancy study.

This clone was detected only a few times. This sequence joins TRBV19 and TRBJ2-1, with TRBD1 identical over 7 bases. The CDR3 totals 16 residues. Germline CDR1 reads LNHDA; CDR2 reads SQIVND (reference sequence). Germline trimming cut 5 bases from V and 5 bases from J; bases unmatched to any gene: 12. The CDR3 sequence: CASSPRKPGQNNEQFF. The CDR3 bases are TGTGCCAGTAGTCCGCGAAAACCGGGACAGAACAATGAGCAGTTCTTC.

The chain combines TRBV7-9 with TRBJ1-4, with 9 positions matching TRBD1. Germline V gene sequence: CDR1 SEHNR, CDR2 FQNEAQ (reference sequence). V dropped 5 bases and J dropped 7; count of bases not matched to a gene: 8. The CDR3 runs to 15 residues. The CDR3 spells CASSPGTGYREKLFF. The CDR3 coding sequence is TGTGCCAGCAGCCCCGGGACAGGGTATCGTGAAAAACTGTTTTTT.